The present TCR beta chain was sequenced within a study of blood T cell repertoires in COVID-19. Across the whole study: There were acute and convalescent COVID-19 samples, and they came from the United States, Italy and Spain.

Libraries were prepared by immunoSEQ multiplex PCR; TCRdb keeps only in-frame clonotypes and omits some of them. The sample holds 130,000 or so clones, more than 75% seen once. The CDR3 has 15 amino acids. Trimming took 3 bases from V and 3 from J, leaving 15 bases between them. From germline, CDR1 is MNHEY and CDR2 SMNVEV (reference sequence). Source material: peripheral blood. This sequence was found in a woman aged 45-65 years who had recovered from COVID-19. This rearrangement joins TRBV27 to TRBJ2-7; TRBD1 might be the D (5 bases). Written as DNA, the CDR3 is TGTGCCAGCAGTTTCAGACAGAATACTTACTACGAGCAGTACTTC. Residues: CASSFRQNTYYEQYF.